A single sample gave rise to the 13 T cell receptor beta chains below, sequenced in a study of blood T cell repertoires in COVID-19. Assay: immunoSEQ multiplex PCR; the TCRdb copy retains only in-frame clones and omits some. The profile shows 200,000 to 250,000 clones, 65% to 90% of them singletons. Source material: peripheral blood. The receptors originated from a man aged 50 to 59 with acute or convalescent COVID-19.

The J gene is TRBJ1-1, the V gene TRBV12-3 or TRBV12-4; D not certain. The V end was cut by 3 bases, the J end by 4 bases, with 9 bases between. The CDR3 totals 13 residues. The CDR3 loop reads CASSFAGFTEAFF. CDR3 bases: TGTGCCAGCAGTTTTGCGGGATTCACTGAAGCTTTCTTT.

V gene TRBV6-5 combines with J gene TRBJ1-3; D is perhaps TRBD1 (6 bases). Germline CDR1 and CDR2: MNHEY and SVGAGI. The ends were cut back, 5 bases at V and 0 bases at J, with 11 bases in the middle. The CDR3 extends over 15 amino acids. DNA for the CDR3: TGTGCCAGCAGTAACAGGGAGGGCTCTGGAAACACCATATATTTT. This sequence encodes CASSNREGSGNTIYF.

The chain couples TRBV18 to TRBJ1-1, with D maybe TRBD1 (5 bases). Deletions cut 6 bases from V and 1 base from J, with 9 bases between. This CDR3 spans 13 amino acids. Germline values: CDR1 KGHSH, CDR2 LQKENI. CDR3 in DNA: TGTGCCAGCTCCCCGGACAAGAACACTGAAGCTTTCTTT. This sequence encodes CASSPDKNTEAFF.

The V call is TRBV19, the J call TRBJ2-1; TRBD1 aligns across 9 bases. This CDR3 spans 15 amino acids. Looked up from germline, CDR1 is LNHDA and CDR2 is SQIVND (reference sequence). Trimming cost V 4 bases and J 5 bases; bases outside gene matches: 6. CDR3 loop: CASSRGDRVHNEQFF. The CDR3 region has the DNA TGTGCCAGTAGTAGGGGGGACAGGGTGCACAATGAGCAGTTCTTC.

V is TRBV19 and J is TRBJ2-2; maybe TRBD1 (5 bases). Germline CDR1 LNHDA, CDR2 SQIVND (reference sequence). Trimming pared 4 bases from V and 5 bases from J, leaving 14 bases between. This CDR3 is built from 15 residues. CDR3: CASSSRKTVTGELFF. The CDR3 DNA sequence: TGTGCCAGTAGTAGTAGAAAGACAGTAACCGGGGAGCTGTTTTTT.

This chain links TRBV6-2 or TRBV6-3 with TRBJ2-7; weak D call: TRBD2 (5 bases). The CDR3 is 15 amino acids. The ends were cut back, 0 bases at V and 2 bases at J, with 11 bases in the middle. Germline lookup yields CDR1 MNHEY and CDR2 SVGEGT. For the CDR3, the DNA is TGTGCCAGCAGTTACTCGAGGGCGTCGGCCTACGAGCAGTACTTC. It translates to CASSYSRASAYEQYF.

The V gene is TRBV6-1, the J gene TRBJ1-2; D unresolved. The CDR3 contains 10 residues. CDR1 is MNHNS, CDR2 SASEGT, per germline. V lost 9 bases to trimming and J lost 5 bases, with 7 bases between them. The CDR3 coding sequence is TGTGCCAGTAGAGATTATGGCTACACCTTC. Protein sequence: CASRDYGYTF.

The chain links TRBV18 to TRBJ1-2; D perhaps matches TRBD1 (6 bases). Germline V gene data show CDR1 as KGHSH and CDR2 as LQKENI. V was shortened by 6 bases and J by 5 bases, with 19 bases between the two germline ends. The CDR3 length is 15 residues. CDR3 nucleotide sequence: TGTGCCAGCTCCATGCGACAGGAAAGGTGGTATGGCTACACCTTC. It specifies CASSMRQERWYGYTF. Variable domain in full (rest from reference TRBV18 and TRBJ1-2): NAGVMQNPRHLVRRRGQEARLRCSPMKGHSHVYWYRQLPEEGLKFMVYLQKENIIDESGMPKERFSAEFPKEGPSILRIQQVVRGDSAAYFCASSMRQERWYGYTFGSGTRLTVV.

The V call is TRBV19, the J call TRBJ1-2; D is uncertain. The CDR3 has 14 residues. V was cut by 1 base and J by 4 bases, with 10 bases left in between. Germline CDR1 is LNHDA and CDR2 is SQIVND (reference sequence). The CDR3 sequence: CASSIGDTAYGYTF. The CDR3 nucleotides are TGTGCCAGTAGTATAGGTGACACCGCCTATGGCTACACCTTC.

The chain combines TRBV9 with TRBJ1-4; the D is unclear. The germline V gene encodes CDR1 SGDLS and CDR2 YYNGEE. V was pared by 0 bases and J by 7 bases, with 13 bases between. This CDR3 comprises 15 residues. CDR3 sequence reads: CASSVAGQAGEKLFF. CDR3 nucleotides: TGTGCCAGCAGCGTAGCGGGCCAAGCGGGTGAAAAACTGTTTTTT.

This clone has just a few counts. CDR3 coding DNA: TGTGCCAGCATCTTCGGACAGGGAGCTAACTATGGCTACACCTTC. Protein: CASIFGQGANYGYTF. The V call is TRBV2, the J call TRBJ1-2; 8 positions agree with TRBD1. The CDR3 sequence is 15 residues long. Germline-derived CDR1 and CDR2 are SNHLY and FYNNEI. Trimming at V came to 7 bases and at J to 0 bases, leaving 7 bases not matched to a gene.

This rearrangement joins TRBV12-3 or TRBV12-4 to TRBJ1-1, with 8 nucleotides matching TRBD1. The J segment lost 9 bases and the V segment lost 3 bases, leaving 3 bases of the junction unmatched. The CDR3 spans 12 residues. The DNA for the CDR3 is TGTGCCAGCAGTTTGGACAGGGCAAAAGCTTTCTTT. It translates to CASSLDRAKAFF.

The CDR3 DNA sequence: TGTGCCAGCAGTGCCGGAACGGTGCGGACAGGGGTGGGTAACACTGAAGCTTTCTTT. Translated, it gives CASSAGTVRTGVGNTEAFF. This chain uses TRBV6-4 with TRBJ1-1; 9 nucleotides match TRBD1. The CDR3 runs 19 residues. V lost 4 bases and J lost 2; bases outside the gene matches: 17. Germline V gene lookup returns CDR1 MRHNA and CDR2 SNTAGT.